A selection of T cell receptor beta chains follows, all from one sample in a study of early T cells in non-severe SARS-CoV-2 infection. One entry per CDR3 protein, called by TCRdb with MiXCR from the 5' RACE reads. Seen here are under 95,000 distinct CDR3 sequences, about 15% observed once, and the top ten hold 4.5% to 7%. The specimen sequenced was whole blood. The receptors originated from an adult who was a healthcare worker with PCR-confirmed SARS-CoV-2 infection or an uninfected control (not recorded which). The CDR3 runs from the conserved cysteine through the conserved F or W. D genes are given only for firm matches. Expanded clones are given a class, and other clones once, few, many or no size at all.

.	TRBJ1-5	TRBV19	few	CASSLRERQPQHF	TGTGCCAGTAGTCTGAGGGAGCGGCAGCCCCAGCATTTT
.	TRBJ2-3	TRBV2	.	CASSVHIEGRSTDTQYF	TGTGCCAGCAGTGTTCACATCGAGGGTAGGAGCACAGATACGCAGTATTTT
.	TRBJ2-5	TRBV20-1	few	CSAGPAGRETQYF	TGCAGTGCAGGACCGGCGGGTAGAGAGACCCAGTACTTC
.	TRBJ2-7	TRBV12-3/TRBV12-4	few	CASRPPGGLEQYF	TGTGCCAGCAGACCCCCCGGGGGCTTAGAGCAGTACTTC
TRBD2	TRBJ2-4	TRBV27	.	CASSRGGSDIQYF	TGTGCCAGCAGTCGGGGAGGGTCGGACATTCAGTACTTC
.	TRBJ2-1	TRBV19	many	CASSILLTSHEQFF	TGTGCCAGTAGTATTCTCCTTACTAGTCATGAGCAGTTCTTC
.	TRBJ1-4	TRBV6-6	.	CASSWDPSATNEKLFF	TGTGCCAGCAGTTGGGACCCCTCAGCAACTAATGAAAAACTGTTTTTT
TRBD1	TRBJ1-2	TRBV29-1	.	CSVGPDRSNGYTF	TGCAGCGTGGGCCCGGACAGGTCCAATGGCTACACCTTC
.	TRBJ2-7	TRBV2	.	CAGLNRAWEQYF	TGTGCCGGACTTAACAGGGCATGGGAGCAGTACTTC
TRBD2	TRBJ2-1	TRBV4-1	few	CASSQVPGGSYNEQFF	TGCGCCAGCAGCCAAGTCCCGGGAGGCTCCTACAATGAGCAGTTCTTC
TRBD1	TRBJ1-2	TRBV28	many	CASTKGTDYGYTF	TGTGCCAGCACTAAAGGGACAGACTATGGCTACACCTTC
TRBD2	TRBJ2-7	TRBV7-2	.	CASSWSGSSYEQYF	TGTGCCAGCAGCTGGAGCGGGAGCTCCTACGAGCAGTACTTC
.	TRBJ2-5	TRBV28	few	CASSLGQNQETQYF	TGTGCCAGCAGTTTGGGGCAGAACCAAGAGACCCAGTACTTC
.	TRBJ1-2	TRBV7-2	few	CASSLAPAADGYTF	TGTGCCAGCAGCTTAGCCCCGGCAGCCGATGGCTACACCTTC
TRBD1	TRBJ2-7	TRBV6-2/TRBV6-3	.	CASSYSDRDEQYF	TGTGCCAGCAGTTACTCGGACAGGGACGAGCAGTACTTC
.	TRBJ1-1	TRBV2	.	CASRATRLEAFF	TGTGCCAGCAGAGCTACAAGATTAGAAGCTTTCTTT
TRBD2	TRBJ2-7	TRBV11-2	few	CASSLVAGGPLEQYF	TGTGCCAGCAGCTTAGTCGCGGGAGGGCCACTAGAGCAGTACTTC
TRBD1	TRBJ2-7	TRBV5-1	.	CASSGGQAYEQYF	TGCGCCAGCAGCGGGGGACAGGCCTACGAGCAGTACTTC
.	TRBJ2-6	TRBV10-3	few	CAISSSGANVLTF	TGTGCCATCAGTAGCTCTGGGGCCAACGTCCTGACTTTC
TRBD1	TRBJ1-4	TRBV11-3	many	CASSLDLRGQEVEKLFF	TGTGCCAGCAGCTTAGATCTGAGAGGACAGGAAGTTGAAAAACTGTTTTTT
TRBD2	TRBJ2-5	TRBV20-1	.	CSPGRTSGIGGRGTQYF	TGCAGCCCCGGCAGGACTAGCGGGATAGGAGGGAGAGGGACCCAGTACTTC
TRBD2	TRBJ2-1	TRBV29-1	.	CSAELAVSGNEQFF	TGCAGCGCGGAACTAGCGGTCAGCGGTAATGAGCAGTTCTTC
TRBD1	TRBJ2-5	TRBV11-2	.	CASSLSVARGGVLSTQYF	TGTGCCAGCAGCTTAAGTGTGGCTAGAGGGGGCGTCTTATCGACCCAGTACTTC
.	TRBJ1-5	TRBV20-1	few	CSAIGAQGNQPQHF	TGCAGTGCGATCGGGGCTCAAGGGAATCAGCCCCAGCATTTT
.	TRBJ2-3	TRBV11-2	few	CASSRPGRGTDTQYF	TGTGCCAGCAGCCGACCGGGGAGAGGCACAGATACGCAGTATTTT
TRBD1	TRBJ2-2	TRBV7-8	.	CASSLGTGPGELFF	TGTGCCAGCAGCTTAGGGACAGGGCCCGGGGAGCTGTTTTTT
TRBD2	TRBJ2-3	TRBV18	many	CASSPRGLAGTDTQYF	TGTGCCAGCTCACCACGGGGACTAGCCGGCACAGATACGCAGTATTTT
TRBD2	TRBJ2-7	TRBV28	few	CASSYQGLAGGRSSYEQYF	TGTGCCAGCAGTTACCAGGGACTAGCGGGAGGGCGGAGCTCCTACGAGCAGTACTTC
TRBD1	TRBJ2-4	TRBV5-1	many	CASSWTHSRGQNIQYF	TGCGCCAGCAGCTGGACGCACTCGAGGGGGCAAAACATTCAGTACTTC
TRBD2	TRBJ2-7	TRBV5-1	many	CASSFEGLAGGGRSYEQYF	TGCGCCAGCAGCTTTGAAGGACTAGCGGGAGGCGGTCGGTCCTACGAGCAGTACTTC
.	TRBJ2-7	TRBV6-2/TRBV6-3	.	CASRTTLAGAYEQYF	TGTGCCAGCAGAACGACTCTAGCCGGTGCCTACGAGCAGTACTTC
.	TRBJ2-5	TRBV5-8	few	CVSSLRGPKETQYF	TGTGTCAGCAGCCTGCGGGGCCCCAAAGAGACCCAGTACTTC
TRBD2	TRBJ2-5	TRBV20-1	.	CSARSGGQETQYF	TGCAGTGCTAGATCGGGGGGGCAAGAGACCCAGTACTTC
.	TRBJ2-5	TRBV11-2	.	CASSLVSASLETQYF	TGTGCCAGCAGCTTAGTCTCAGCTAGTTTAGAGACCCAGTACTTC
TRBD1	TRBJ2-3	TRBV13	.	CASSPSLGTASTDTQYF	TGTGCCAGCAGCCCTTCCCTCGGGACAGCATCCACAGATACGCAGTATTTT
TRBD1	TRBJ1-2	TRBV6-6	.	CASSYPTGDYGYTF	TGTGCCAGCAGTTACCCTACAGGGGACTATGGCTACACCTTC
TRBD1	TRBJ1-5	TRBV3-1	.	CATETGGEVRNQPQHF	TGTGCCACTGAGACAGGGGGCGAAGTTAGGAATCAGCCCCAGCATTTT
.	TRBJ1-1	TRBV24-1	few	CATSEGSNTEAFF	TGTGCCACCAGTGAGGGTAGTAACACTGAAGCTTTCTTT
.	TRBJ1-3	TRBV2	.	CASSGDGTSGNTIYF	TGTGCCAGCAGCGGGGACGGGACGTCTGGAAACACCATATATTTT
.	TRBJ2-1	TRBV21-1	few	CASSVFTGLAGPVDDNEQFF	TGTGCCAGCAGCGTTTTTACGGGACTAGCGGGACCGGTCGACGACAATGAGCAGTTCTTC
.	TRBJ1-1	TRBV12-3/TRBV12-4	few	CASSLRGVQVRAFF	TGTGCCAGCAGCTTGCGTGGGGTTCAGGTGAGGGCTTTCTTT
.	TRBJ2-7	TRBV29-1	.	CSVTTTYEQYF	TGCAGCGTTACCACCACCTACGAGCAGTACTTC
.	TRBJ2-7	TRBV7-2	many	CASSLAGPYEQYF	TGTGCCAGCAGCTTAGCGGGTCCCTACGAGCAGTACTTC
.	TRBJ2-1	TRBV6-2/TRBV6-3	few	CASSPGASRFF	TGTGCCAGCAGTCCCGGGGCTAGCCGGTTCTTC
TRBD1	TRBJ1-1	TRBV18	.	CASSPPTGVTEAFF	TGTGCCAGCTCACCGCCGACAGGGGTGACTGAAGCTTTCTTT
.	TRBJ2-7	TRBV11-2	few	CASSMTEGYREQYF	TGTGCCAGCAGCATGACTGAGGGATATCGCGAGCAGTACTTC
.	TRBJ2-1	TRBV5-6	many	CASTTSRGSSYNEQFF	TGTGCCAGCACAACTAGTAGAGGGAGCTCCTACAATGAGCAGTTCTTC
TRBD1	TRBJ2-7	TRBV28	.	CASSDAGGSYEQYF	TGTGCCAGCAGTGACGCAGGGGGCTCCTACGAGCAGTACTTC
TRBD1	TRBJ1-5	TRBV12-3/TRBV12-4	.	CASSPTGGNQPQHF	TGTGCCAGCAGTCCCACAGGGGGAAATCAGCCCCAGCATTTT
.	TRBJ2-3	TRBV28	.	CASIPGRSTDTQYF	TGTGCCAGCATCCCGGGACGGTCCACAGATACGCAGTATTTT
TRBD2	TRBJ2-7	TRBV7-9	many	CASSRLADTREQYF	TGTGCCAGCAGCAGACTAGCGGATACGAGGGAGCAGTACTTC
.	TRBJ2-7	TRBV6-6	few	CASSPRTPTVPSYEQYF	TGTGCCAGCAGTCCGCGGACCCCGACAGTACCCTCCTACGAGCAGTACTTC
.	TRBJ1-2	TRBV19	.	CASGSPSWVGNYGYTF	TGTGCCAGCGGGTCTCCGTCTTGGGTGGGCAACTATGGCTACACCTTC
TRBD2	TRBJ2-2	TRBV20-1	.	CSAGPNVAGGRGNTGELFF	TGCAGTGCTGGCCCCAATGTGGCGGGAGGAAGGGGGAACACCGGGGAGCTGTTTTTT
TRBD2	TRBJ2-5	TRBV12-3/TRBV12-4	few	CASSPGGKTQYF	TGTGCCAGCAGTCCCGGGGGGAAGACCCAGTACTTC